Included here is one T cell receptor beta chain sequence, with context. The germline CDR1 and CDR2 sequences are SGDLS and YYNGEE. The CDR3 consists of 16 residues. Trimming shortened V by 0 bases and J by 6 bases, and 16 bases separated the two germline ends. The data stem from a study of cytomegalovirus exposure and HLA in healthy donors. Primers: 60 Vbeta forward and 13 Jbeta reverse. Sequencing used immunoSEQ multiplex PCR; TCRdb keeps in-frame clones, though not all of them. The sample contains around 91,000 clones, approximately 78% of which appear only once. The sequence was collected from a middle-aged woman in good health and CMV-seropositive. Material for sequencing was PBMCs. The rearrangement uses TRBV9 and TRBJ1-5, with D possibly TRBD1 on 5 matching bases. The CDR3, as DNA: TGTGCCAGCAGCGTAGGAGGAGGGGAAGTCGGTCAGCCCCAGCATTTT. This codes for CASSVGGGEVGQPQHF.